Listed below are T cell receptor beta chains from one sample, sequenced in a study of beta chain features in type 1 diabetes. Using immunoSEQ multiplex PCR, the repertoire was profiled, and TCRdb retains in-frame clones only, with some absent. The profile shows about 340,000 clones, roughly 14% of them singletons. The source material was naive CD4+ T cells from blood. These receptors were collected from a woman aged 18-29 years with type 1 diabetes. The CDR3 runs from the conserved cysteine through the conserved F or W. The D gene is left open where the match is weak. Some rows have no size entry. The others give once, few or many, or a class for an expanded clone.

>TRBV6-6|.|few|TRBJ2-5
TGTGCCAGCAGTTACGGCTCGGGGGAGACCCAGTACTTC
CASSYGSGETQYF
>TRBV7-3|TRBD2|.|TRBJ2-5
TGTGCCAGCAGCTTATCGGGACTAGCGGGAGAAGAGACCCAGTACTTC
CASSLSGLAGEETQYF
>TRBV7-7|TRBD2|.|TRBJ2-6
TGTGCCAGCAGCGATGGACTAGCCGGCTCGGGGGCCAACGTCCTGACTTTC
CASSDGLAGSGANVLTF
>TRBV28|TRBD1|.|TRBJ1-2
TGTGCCAGCAGTCCCAGGGGGAGACTCTATGGCTACACCTTC
CASSPRGRLYGYTF
>TRBV6-1|TRBD1|.|TRBJ1-2
TGTGCCAGCAGTGCAGACCGGGACAGGGGGCGCGCGTATGGCTACACCTTC
CASSADRDRGRAYGYTF
>TRBV7-9|TRBD1|.|TRBJ2-2
TGTGCCAGCAGCTCGACAGGGGCCGGGGAGCTGTTTTTT
CASSSTGAGELFF
>TRBV18|TRBD1|few|TRBJ2-5
TGTGCCAGCTCAGGGACAGGGCAAGAGACCCAGTACTTC
CASSGTGQETQYF
>TRBV30|.|few|TRBJ2-1
TGTGCCTGTCGAAAGGCGGGGATCGTGTACAATGAGCAGTTCTTC
CACRKAGIVYNEQFF
>TRBV7-2|TRBD2|few|TRBJ2-5
TGTGCCACCACCACCACTAGCGCTCCGGGGGAGACCCAGTACTTC
CATTTTSAPGETQYF
>TRBV6-1|TRBD2|.|TRBJ2-1
TGTGCCAGCAGTTCCCTAGCGGGAGTCAGCAATGAGCAGTTCTTC
CASSSLAGVSNEQFF
>TRBV5-1|.|.|TRBJ1-2
TGCGCCAGCAGCGATGACAGCCCTAACTATGGCTACACCTTC
CASSDDSPNYGYTF
>TRBV6-6|TRBD1|few|TRBJ2-5
TGTGCCAGCAGTTACCCCGACAGGGCCCGAGCTATGGCCCAGTACTTC
CASSYPDRARAMAQYF
>TRBV29-1|.|.|TRBJ2-1
TGCAGCGTTCCAGTCGGACAGCTAAACAATGAGCAGTTCTTC
CSVPVGQLNNEQFF
>TRBV15|.|few|TRBJ1-2
TGTGCCACCAGCAGAGATCTAGGGGCAGGTCGTGGCTACACCTTC
CATSRDLGAGRGYTF
>TRBV5-4|.|.|TRBJ2-7
TGTGCCAGCAGCTTGGCTGGGAGCTACGAGCAGTACTTC
CASSLAGSYEQYF
>TRBV29-1|TRBD1|.|TRBJ1-2
TGCAGCGTAAACCCCGGGACAGCTCGTTTGGCCTTC
CSVNPGTARLAF
>TRBV6-5|TRBD2|.|TRBJ2-3
TGTGCCAGCAGAGGGACTAGCGGGAAAACAGATACGCAGTATTTT
CASRGTSGKTDTQYF
>TRBV30|TRBD2|few|TRBJ2-3
TGTGCCTGGAGCGACTTAGCGGGAGGGCCAGATACGCAGTATTTT
CAWSDLAGGPDTQYF
>TRBV7-6|.|few|TRBJ1-1
TGTGCCAGCAGCTTAGCAACAGAGAACACTGAAGCTTTCTTT
CASSLATENTEAFF
>TRBV7-3|.|few|TRBJ1-2
TGTGCCAGCAGCTTAAGTGACAGAGTTGGCTACACCTTC
CASSLSDRVGYTF
>TRBV27|TRBD1|few|TRBJ2-3
TGTGCCAGCAGTTTAAGAGGACAGGGAAGGAGCACAGATACGCAGTATTTT
CASSLRGQGRSTDTQYF
>TRBV6-6|.|.|TRBJ2-5
TGTGCCAGCAGGGGGGGTCCCCAGGAGACCCAGTACTTC
CASRGGPQETQYF